This T cell receptor beta chain is from a study of PD-1 blockade in classical Hodgkin lymphoma. Study in general: Patients were given intravenous nivolumab, 3 mg/kg, every 2 weeks. Study-level findings and limits: With respect to the repertoire differences, their causes, possibly disease activity or prior therapy, remain undefined. Baseline diversity in complete responders resembled that of newly diagnosed patients.

Following autologous stem cell transplantation, relapse occurred in every patient, and exposure to brentuximab vedotin varied. Patients showed best responses of complete response, partial response or progressive disease. The repertoire was sequenced with immunoSEQ multiplex PCR; TCRdb's copy has only in-frame clones and lacks some. The data contain about 58,000 clones, around 89% of them singletons. About this clone: Its target is not known.

The CDR3 length is 15 residues. Trimming removed 1 base at V and 8 bases at J, with 17 bases between. CDR1 MDHEN and CDR2 SYDVKM come from the germline V gene. This clonotype originated in a human donor with classical Hodgkin lymphoma. Sequenced here: peripheral blood mononuclear cells (PBMCs), sampled before the second cycle of nivolumab. The V call is TRBV28, the J call TRBJ1-2; D uncertain. The CDR3 reads CASSLSRRTVMGYTF. CDR3 DNA sequence: TGTGCCAGCAGTTTATCACGTCGGACGGTTATGGGCTACACCTTC.